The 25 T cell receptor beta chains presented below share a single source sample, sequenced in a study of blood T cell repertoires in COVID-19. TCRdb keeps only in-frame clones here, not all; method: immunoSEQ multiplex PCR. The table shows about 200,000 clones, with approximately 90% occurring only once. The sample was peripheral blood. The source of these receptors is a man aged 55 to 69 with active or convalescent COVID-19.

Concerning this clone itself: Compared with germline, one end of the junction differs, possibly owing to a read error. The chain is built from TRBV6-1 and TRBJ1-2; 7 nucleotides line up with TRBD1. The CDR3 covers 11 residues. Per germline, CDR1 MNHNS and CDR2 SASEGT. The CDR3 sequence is CASSEADRIRF. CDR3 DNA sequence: TGTGCCAGCAGTGAAGCGGACAGGATACGCTTC.

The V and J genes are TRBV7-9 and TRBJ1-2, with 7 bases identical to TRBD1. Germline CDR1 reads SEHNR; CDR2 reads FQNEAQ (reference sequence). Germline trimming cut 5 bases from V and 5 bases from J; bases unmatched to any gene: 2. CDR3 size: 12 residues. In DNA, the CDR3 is TGTGCCAGCAGCACAGGGGTGTATGGCTACACCTTC. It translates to CASSTGVYGYTF.

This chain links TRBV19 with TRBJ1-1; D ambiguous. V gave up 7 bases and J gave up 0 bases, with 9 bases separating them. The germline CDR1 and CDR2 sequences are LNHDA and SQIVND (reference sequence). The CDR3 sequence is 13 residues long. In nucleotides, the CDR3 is TGTGCCAGTAAATTCGGGTTGAACACTGAAGCTTTCTTT. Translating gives CASKFGLNTEAFF.

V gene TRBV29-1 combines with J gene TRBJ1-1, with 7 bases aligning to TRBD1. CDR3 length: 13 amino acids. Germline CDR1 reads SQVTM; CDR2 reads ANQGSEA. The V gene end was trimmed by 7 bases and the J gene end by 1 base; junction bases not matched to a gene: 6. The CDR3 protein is CSALQGTNTEAFF. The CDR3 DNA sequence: TGCAGCGCCCTACAGGGGACGAACACTGAAGCTTTCTTT.

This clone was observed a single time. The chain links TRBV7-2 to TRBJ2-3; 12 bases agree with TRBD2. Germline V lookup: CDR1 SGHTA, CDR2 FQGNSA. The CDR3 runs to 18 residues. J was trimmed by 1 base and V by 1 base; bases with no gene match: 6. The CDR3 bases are TGTGCCAGCAGCTTAGGGCTAGCGGGGGGGCGGGGCACAGATACGCAGTATTTT. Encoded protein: CASSLGLAGGRGTDTQYF. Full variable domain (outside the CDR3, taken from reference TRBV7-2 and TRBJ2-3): GAGVSQSPSNKVTEKGKDVELRCDPISGHTALYWYRQSLGQGLEFLIYFQGNSAPDKSGLPSDRFSAERTGGSVSTLTIQRTQQEDSAVYLCASSLGLAGGRGTDTQYFGPGTRLTVL.

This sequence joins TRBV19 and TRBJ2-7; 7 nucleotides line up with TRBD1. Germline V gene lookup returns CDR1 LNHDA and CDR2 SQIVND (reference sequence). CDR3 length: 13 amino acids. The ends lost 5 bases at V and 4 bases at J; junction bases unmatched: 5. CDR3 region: CASSPGTVYEQYF. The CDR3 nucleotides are TGTGCCAGTAGTCCCGGGACAGTTTACGAGCAGTACTTC.

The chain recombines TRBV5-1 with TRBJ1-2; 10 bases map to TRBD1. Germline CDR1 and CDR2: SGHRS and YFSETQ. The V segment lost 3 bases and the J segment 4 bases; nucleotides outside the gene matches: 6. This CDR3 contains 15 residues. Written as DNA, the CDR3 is TGCGCCAGCAGCTCTCGGACAGGGGGACTCTATGGCTACACCTTC. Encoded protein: CASSSRTGGLYGYTF.

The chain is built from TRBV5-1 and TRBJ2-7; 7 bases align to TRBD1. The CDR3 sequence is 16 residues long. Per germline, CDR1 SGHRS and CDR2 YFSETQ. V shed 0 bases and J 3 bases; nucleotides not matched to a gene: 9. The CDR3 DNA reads TGCGCCAGCAGCTTGGACAGGGGAACCCCGATCTACGAGCAGTACTTC. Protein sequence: CASSLDRGTPIYEQYF.

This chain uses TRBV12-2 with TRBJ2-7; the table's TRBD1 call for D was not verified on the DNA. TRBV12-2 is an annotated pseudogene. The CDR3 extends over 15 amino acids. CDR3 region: CASRLAQGWPYEQYF. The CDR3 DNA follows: TGTGCAAGTCGCTTAGCACAGGGTTGGCCCTACGAGCAGTACTTC.

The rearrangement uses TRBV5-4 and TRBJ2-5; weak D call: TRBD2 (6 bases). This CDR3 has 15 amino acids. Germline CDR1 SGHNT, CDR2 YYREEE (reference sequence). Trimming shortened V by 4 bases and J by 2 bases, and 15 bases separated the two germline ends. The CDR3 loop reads CASSPSGGNQETQYF. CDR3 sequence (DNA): TGTGCCAGCAGCCCCTCCGGGGGTAATCAAGAGACCCAGTACTTC.

The CDR3 DNA is TGCGCCAGCAGCTTGGGAAGACAGGGTGGGAATGAGCAGTTCTTC. Its translation: CASSLGRQGGNEQFF. The gene calls are TRBV5-1 and TRBJ2-1; 7 bases align to TRBD1. The CDR3 totals 15 residues. V trimming: 0 bases; J trimming: 7 bases; junction bases outside the gene matches: 7. CDR1 and CDR2 (germline): SGHRS, YFSETQ.

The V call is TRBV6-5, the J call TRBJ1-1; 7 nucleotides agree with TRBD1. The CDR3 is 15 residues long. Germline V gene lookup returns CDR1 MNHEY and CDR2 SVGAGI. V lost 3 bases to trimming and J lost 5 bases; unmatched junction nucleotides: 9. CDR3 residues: CASSYRQGVRTEAFF. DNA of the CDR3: TGTGCCAGCAGTTATCGACAGGGAGTGAGGACTGAAGCTTTCTTT.

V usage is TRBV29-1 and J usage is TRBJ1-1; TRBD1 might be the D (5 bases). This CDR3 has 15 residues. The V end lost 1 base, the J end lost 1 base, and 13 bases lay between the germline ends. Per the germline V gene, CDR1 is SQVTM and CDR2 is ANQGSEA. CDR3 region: CSVEGKAGGNTEAFF. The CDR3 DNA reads TGCAGCGTTGAAGGGAAGGCGGGGGGGAACACTGAAGCTTTCTTT.

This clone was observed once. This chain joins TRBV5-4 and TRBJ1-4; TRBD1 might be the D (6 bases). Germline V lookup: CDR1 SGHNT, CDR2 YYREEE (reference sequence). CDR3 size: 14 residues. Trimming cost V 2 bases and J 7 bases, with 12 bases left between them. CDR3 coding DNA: TGTGCCAGCAGCTTAAAGGGGGAAGGTGAAAAACTGTTTTTT. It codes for CASSLKGEGEKLFF.

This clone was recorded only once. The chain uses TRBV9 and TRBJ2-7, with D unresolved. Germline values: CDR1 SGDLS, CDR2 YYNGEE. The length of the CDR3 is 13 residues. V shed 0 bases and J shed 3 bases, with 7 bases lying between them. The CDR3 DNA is TGTGCCAGCAGCGTAGCGCAGGACTACGAGCAGTACTTC. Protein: CASSVAQDYEQYF.

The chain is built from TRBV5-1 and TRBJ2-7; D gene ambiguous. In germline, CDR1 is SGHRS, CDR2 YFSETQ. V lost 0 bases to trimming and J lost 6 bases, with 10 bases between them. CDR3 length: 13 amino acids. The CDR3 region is CASSLGEQVEQYF. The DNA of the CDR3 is TGCGCCAGCAGCTTGGGAGAGCAAGTCGAGCAGTACTTC.

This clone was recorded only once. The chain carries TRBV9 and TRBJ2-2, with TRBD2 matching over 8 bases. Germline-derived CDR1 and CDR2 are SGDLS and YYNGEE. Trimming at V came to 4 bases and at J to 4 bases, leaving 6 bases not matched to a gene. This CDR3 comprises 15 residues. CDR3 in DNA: TGTGCCAGCAGCCCCATAGCGGGGAGCACCGGGGAGCTGTTTTTT. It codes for CASSPIAGSTGELFF.

Written as DNA, the CDR3 is TGTGCCAGCAGCTTAGGAACCGGGTCTGAAAAACTGTTTTTT. This sequence encodes CASSLGTGSEKLFF. This chain joins TRBV7-9 and TRBJ1-4; no clear D gene. CDR1 and CDR2 (germline): SEHNR, FQNEAQ (reference sequence). CDR3 length: 14 residues. Trimming took 1 base from V and 7 from J, leaving 10 bases between them.

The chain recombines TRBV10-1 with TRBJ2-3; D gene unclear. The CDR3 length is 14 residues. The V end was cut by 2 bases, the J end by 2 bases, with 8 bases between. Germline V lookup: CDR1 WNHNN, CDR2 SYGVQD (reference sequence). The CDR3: CASSETVNTDTQYF. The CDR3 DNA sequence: TGCGCCAGCAGTGAGACAGTTAACACAGATACGCAGTATTTT.

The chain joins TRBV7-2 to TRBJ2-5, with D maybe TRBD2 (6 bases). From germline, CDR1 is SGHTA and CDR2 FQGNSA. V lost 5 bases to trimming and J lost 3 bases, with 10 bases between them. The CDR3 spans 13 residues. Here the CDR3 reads CASSRDSKETQYF. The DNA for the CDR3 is TGTGCCAGCAGCCGGGACTCTAAAGAGACCCAGTACTTC.

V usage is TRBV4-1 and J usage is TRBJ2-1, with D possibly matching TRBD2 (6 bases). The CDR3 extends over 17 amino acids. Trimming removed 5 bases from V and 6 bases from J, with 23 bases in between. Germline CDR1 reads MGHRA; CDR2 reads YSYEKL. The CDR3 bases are TGCGCCAGCAGCGCTAGAGGGGCGGGGCGACCCCTCAATGAGCAGTTCTTC. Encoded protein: CASSARGAGRPLNEQFF.

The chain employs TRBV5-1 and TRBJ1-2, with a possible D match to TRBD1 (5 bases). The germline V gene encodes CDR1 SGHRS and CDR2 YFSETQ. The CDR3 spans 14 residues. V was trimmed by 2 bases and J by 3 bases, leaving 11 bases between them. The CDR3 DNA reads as TGCGCCAGCAGCTTCGGCAGGGATGACTATGGCTACACCTTC. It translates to CASSFGRDDYGYTF.

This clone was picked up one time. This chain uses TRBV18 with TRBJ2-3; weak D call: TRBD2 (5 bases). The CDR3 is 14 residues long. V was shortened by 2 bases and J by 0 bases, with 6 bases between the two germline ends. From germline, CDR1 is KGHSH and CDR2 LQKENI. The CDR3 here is CASSPEGSTDTQYF. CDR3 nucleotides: TGTGCCAGCTCACCAGAGGGCAGCACAGATACGCAGTATTTT.

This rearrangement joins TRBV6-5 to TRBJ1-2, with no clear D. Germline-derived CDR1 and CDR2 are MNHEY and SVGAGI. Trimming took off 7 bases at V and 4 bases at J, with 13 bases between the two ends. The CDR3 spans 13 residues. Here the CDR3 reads CASIPAGGYGYTF. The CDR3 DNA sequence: TGTGCCAGCATTCCTGCTGGAGGCTATGGCTACACCTTC.

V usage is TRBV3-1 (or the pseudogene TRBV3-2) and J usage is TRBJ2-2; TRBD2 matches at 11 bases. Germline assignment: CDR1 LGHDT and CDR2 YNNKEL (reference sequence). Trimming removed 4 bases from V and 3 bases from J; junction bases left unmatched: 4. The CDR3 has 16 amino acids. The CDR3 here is CASSPGTSGHTGELFF. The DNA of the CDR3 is TGTGCCAGCAGCCCCGGGACTAGCGGCCACACCGGGGAGCTGTTTTTT.